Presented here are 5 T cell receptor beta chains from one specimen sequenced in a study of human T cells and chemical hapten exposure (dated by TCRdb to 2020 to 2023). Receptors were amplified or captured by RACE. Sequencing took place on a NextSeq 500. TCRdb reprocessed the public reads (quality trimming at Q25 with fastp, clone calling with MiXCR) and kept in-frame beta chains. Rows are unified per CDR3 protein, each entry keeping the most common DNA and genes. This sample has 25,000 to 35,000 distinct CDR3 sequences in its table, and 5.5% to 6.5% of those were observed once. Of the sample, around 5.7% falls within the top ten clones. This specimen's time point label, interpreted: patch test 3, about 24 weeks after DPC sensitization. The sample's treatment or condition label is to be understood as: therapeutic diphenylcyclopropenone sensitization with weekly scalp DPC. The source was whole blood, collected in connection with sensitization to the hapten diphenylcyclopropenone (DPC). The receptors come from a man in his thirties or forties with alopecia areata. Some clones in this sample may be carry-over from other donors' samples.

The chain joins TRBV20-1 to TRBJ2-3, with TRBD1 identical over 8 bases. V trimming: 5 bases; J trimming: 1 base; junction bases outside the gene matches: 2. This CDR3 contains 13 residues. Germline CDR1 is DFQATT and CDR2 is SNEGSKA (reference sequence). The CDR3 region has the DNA TGCAGTGCTCCAGGGGGCGGCACAGATACGCAGTATTTT. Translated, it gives CSAPGGGTDTQYF.

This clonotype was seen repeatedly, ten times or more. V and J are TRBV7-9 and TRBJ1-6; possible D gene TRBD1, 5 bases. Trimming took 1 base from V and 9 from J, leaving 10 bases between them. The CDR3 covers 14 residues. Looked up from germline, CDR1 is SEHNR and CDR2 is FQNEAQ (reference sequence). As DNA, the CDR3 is TGTGCCAGCAGCTTAGGAGGGGAAGGTTCACCCCTCCACTTT. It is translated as CASSLGGEGSPLHF.

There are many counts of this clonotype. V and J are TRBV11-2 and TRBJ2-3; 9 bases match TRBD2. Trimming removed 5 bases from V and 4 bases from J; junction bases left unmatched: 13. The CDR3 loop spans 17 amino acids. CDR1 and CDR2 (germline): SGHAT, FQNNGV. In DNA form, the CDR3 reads TGTGCCAGCAGCCCGGCGGGGGGGAGGCCTACGGCAGATACGCAGTATTTT. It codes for CASSPAGGRPTADTQYF.

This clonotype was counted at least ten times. CDR3 protein: CASRLGLQETQYF. The CDR3 DNA follows: TGTGCCAGCAGGTTGGGACTGCAAGAGACCCAGTACTTC. This chain uses TRBV6-1 with TRBJ2-5; D is perhaps TRBD2 (6 bases). V was pared by 6 bases and J by 2 bases, with 10 bases between. CDR1 and CDR2 (germline): MNHNS, SASEGT. The CDR3 length is 13 residues.

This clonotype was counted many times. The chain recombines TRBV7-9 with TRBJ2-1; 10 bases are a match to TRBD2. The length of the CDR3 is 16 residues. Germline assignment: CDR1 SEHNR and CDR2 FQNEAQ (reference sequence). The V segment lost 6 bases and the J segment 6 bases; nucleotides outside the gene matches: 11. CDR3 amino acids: CASSSLAGAPGNEQFF. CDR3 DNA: TGTGCCAGCAGTTCGCTAGCGGGAGCCCCGGGCAATGAGCAGTTCTTC.